This T cell receptor beta chain was recorded in a study of shared clonotypes between healthy human individuals. TCRdb keeps only in-frame clones here, not all; method: immunoSEQ multiplex PCR. The table records roughly 1,100,000 clones, more than 65% of them present only once. This CDR3 has 14 amino acids. In germline, CDR1 is MGHRA, CDR2 YSYEKL. V was pared by 3 bases and J by 4 bases, with 2 bases of the junction left unmatched. Study-wide results and caveats: A few donors had 4% to 6.5% of their naive CD4 clonotypes in common.

With respect to this clone: Its matching antigen is unknown.

Donors comprised only Caucasian adults living in Nashville, Tennessee. The chain carries TRBV4-1 and TRBJ1-4, with 7 nucleotides matching TRBD1. The receptor's source is a man aged 18 to 35 in good health. The sequenced sample was memory CD4+ T cells sorted from blood. The subset denotes: CD45RA-negative fraction. The CDR3 coding sequence is TGCGCCAGCAGCCAGGGACAGTATAATGAAAAACTGTTTTTT. This sequence encodes CASSQGQYNEKLFF.